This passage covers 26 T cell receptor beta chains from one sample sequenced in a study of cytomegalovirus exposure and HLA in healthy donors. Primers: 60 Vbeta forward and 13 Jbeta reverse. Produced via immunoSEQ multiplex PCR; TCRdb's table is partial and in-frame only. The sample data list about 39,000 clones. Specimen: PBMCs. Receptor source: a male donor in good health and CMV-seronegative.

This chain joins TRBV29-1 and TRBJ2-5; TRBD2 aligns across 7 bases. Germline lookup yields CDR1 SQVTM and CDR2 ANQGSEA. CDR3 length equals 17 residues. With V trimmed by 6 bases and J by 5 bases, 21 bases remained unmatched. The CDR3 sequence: CSVVGGVILGARETQYF. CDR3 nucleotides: TGCAGCGTGGTGGGAGGGGTTATTTTAGGGGCCCGGGAGACCCAGTACTTC.

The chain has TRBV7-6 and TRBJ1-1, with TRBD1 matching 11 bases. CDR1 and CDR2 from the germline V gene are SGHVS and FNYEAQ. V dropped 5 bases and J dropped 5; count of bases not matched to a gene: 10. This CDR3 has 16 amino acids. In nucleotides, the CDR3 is TGTGCCAGCAGCCCTCAAGGACAGGGGGCATGGACTGAAGCTTTCTTT. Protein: CASSPQGQGAWTEAFF.

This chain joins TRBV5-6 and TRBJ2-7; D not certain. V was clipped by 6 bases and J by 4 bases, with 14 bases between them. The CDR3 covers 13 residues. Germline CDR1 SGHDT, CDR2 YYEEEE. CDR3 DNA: TGTGCCAGCACCACATTTCTTTCTTACGAGCAGTACTTC. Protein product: CASTTFLSYEQYF.

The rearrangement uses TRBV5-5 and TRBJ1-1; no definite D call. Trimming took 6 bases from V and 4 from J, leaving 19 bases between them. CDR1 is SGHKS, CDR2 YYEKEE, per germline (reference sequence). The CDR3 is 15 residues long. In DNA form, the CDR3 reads TGTGCCAGCACCTTACACCCGACGGGTCGCACTGAAGCTTTCTTT. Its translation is CASTLHPTGRTEAFF.

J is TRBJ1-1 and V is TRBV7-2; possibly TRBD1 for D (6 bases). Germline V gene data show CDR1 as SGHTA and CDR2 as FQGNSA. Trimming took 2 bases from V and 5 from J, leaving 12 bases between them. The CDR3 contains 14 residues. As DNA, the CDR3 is TGTGCCAGCAGCTTAAGGGGGGGGAGGACTGAAGCTTTCTTT. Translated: CASSLRGGRTEAFF.

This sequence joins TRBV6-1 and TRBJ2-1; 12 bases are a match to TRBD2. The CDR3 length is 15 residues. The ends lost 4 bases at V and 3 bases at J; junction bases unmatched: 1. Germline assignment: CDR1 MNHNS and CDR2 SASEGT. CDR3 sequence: CASSGLAGDYNEQFF. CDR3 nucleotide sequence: TGTGCCAGCAGTGGACTAGCGGGGGACTACAATGAGCAGTTCTTC.

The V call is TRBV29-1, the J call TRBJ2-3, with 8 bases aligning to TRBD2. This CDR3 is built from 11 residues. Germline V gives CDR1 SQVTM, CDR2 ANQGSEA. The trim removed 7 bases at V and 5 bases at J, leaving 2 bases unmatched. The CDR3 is CSGLAGDTQYF. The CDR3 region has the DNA TGCAGCGGGCTAGCGGGAGATACGCAGTATTTT.

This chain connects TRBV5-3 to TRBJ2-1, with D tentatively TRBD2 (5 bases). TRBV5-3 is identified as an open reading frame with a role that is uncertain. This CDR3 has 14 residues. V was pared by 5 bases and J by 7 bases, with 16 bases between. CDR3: CARRRGLIANEQFF. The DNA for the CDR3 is TGTGCCAGAAGGCGTGGACTGATTGCGAATGAGCAGTTCTTC.

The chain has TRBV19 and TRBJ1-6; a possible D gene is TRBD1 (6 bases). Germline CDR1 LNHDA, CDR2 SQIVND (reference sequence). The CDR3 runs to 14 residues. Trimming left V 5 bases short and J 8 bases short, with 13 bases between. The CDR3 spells CASSPRGLDSPLHF. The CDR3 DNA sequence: TGTGCCAGTAGTCCCAGGGGTCTAGATTCACCCCTCCACTTT.

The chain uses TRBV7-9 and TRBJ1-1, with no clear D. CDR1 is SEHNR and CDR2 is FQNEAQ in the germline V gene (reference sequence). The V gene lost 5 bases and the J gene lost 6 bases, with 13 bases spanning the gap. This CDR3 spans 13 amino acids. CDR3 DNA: TGTGCCAGCAGCCCCCCCGGGTGGCCTGAAGCTTTCTTT. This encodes CASSPPGWPEAFF. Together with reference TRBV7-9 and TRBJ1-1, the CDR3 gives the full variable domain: DTGVSQNPRHKITKRGQNVTFRCDPISEHNRLYWYRQTLGQGPEFLTYFQNEAQLEKSRLLSDRFSAERPKGSFSTLEIQRTEQGDSAMYLCASSPPGWPEAFFGQGTRLTVV.

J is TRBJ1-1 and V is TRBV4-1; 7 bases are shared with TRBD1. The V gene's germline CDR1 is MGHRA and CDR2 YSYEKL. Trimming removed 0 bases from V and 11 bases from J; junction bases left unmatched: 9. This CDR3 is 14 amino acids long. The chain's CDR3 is CASSQDRGVSRAFF. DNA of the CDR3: TGCGCCAGCAGCCAAGACAGGGGGGTGTCTCGGGCTTTCTTT.

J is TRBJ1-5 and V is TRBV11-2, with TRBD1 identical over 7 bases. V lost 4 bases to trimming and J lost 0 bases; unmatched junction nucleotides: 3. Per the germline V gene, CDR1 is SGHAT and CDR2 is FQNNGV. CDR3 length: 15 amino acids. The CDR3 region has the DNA TGTGCCAGCAGCTACGGGACAGCTAGCAATCAGCCCCAGCATTTT. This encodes CASSYGTASNQPQHF.

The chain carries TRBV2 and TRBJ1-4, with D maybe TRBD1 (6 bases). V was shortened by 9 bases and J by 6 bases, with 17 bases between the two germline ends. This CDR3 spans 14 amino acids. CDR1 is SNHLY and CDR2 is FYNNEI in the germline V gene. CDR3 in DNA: TGTGCCAGTTCTACTAGGGGGGGGCATGAAAAACTGTTTTTT. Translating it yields CASSTRGGHEKLFF.

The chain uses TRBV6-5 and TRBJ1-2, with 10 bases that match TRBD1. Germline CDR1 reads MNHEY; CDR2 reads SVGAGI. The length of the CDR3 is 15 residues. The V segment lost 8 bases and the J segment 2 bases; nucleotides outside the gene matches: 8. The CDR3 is CASRGAGQGNYGYTF. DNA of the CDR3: TGTGCCAGCCGAGGGGCGGGACAGGGGAACTATGGCTACACCTTC.

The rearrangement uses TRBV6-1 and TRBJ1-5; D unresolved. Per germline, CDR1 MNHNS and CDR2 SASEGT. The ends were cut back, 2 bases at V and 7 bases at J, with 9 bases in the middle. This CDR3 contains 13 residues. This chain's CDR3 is CASSESPSQPQHF. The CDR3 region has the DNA TGTGCCAGCAGTGAATCCCCTTCCCAGCCCCAGCATTTT.

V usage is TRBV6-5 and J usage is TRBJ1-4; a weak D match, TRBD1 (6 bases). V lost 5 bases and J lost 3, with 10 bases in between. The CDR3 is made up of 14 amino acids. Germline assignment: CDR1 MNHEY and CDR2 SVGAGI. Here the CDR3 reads CASSLTGSNEKLFF. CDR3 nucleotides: TGTGCCAGCAGTCTGACAGGATCTAATGAAAAACTGTTTTTT.

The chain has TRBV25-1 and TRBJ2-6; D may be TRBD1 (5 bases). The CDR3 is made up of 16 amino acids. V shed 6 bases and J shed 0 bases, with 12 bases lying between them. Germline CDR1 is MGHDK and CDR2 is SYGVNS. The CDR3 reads CASSPAGASGANVLTF. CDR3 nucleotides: TGTGCCAGCAGCCCCGCTGGGGCCTCTGGGGCCAACGTCCTGACTTTC.

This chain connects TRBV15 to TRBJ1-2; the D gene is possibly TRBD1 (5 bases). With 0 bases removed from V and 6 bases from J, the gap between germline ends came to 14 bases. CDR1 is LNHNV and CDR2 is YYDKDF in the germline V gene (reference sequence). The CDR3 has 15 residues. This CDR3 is CATSRDPVRVDGYTF. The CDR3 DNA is TGTGCCACCAGCAGAGATCCGGTCAGGGTGGATGGCTACACCTTC.

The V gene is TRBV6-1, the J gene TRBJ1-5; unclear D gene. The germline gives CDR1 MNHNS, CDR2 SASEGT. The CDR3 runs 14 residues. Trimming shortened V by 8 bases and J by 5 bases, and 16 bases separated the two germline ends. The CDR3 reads CASRPAGTYQPQHF. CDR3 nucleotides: TGTGCCAGCCGCCCCGCGGGAACCTATCAGCCCCAGCATTTT.

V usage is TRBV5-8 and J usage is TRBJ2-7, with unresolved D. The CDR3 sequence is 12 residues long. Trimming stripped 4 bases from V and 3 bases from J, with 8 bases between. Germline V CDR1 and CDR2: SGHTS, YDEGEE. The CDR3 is CASSAVLYEQYF. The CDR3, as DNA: TGTGCCAGCAGCGCGGTCCTCTACGAGCAGTACTTC.

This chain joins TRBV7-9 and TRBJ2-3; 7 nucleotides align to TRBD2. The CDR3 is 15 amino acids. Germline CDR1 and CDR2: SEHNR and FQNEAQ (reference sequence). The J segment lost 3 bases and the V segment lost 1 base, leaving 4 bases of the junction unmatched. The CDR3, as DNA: TGTGCCAGCAGCTTAGATGGGGGGGGAACAGATACGCAGTATTTT. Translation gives CASSLDGGGTDTQYF.

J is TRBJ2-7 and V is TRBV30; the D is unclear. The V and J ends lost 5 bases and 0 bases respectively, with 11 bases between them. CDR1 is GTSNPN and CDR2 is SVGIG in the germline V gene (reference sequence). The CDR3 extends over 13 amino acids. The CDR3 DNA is TGTGCCTGGGGATGGAGTAGCTCCTACGAGCAGTACTTC. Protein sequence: CAWGWSSSYEQYF.

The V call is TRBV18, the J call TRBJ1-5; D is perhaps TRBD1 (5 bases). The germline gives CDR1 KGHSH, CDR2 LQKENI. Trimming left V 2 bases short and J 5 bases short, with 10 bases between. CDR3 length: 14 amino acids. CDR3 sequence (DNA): TGTGCCAGCTCACCAGAAATAGGGGATCAGCCCCAGCATTTT. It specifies CASSPEIGDQPQHF.

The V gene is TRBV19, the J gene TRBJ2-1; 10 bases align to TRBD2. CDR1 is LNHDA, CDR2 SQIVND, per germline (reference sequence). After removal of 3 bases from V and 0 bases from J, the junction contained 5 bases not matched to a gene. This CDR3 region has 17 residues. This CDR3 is CASSILAGDRSYNEQFF. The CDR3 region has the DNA TGTGCCAGTAGTATCCTAGCGGGGGACCGCTCCTACAATGAGCAGTTCTTC.

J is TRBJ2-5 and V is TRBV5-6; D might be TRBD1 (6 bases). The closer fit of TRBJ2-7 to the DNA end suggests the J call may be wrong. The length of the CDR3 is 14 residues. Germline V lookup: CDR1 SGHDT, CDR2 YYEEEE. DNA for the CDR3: TGTGCCAGCAGCTTGGGGACAGAGAGCTACGAGCAGTACTTC. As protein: CASSLGTESYEQYF.

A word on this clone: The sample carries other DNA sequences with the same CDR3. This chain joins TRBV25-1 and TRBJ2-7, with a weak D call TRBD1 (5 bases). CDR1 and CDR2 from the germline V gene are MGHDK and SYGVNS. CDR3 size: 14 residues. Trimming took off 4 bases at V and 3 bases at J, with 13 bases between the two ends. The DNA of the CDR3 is TGTGCCAGCAGTGCTATGGTGGGGCTCTACGAGCAGTACTTC. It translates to CASSAMVGLYEQYF.